The next 2 T cell receptor beta chains were all read from a single sample in a study of T cells in Graves' hyperthyroidism and ophthalmopathy. Researchers amplified the TCR beta CDR3 regions from RNA transcripts. First-round RT-PCR of the TCR CDR3 relied on the HTBI primer set. TCRdb ran MiXCR on the multiplex PCR reads and lists one entry per CDR3 protein. Here the sample spans about 640,000 distinct CDR3 sequences, more than 12% being singletons. Sequences were obtained from blood. Every receptor here comes from a woman aged 45-65 years with Graves' ophthalmopathy.

This clonotype appeared once. The CDR3 coding sequence is TGCAGCGGGTACAGGGGGAACTATGGCTACACCTTC. Protein sequence: CSGYRGNYGYTF. The rearrangement joins TRBV29-1 to TRBJ1-2, with 8 bases matching TRBD1. This CDR3 comprises 12 residues. V was pared by 7 bases and J by 2 bases, with 3 bases of the junction left unmatched. Germline CDR1 reads SQVTM; CDR2 reads ANQGSEA.

Many counts were recorded for this clonotype. The J gene is TRBJ1-2, the V gene TRBV5-1; 8 bases are a match to TRBD1. Germline V gene data show CDR1 as SGHRS and CDR2 as YFSETQ. Trimming took 4 bases from V and 4 from J; bases not matched to a gene: 6. The CDR3 length is 14 residues. For the CDR3, the DNA is TGCGCCAGCAGCCCGGGGACAGGACCCTATGGCTACACCTTC. Translation: CASSPGTGPYGYTF.